The entry below gives a single T cell receptor (beta chain) sequence along with its context. Its specificity is unknown. This sample is drawn from a study of STAT5B mutations in CD4+ large granular lymphocyte leukemia. General study results and limits: Patient CD4-sorted repertoires stayed more clonal than healthy ones after leukemic-clone removal.

Here immunoSEQ multiplex PCR was the method, and the copy in TCRdb shows in-frame clones only, minus some. The table lists roughly 30,000 clones, around 90% of them singletons, with approximately 0.41% in the top ten. This receptor was identified in a human donor in good health. Sequenced sample: CD4+ T cells from blood buffy coats.

The CDR3 DNA reads as TGTGCCACCCACCGGGGACAGGTCACCGGGGAGCTGTTTTTT. This codes for CATHRGQVTGELFF. This sequence joins TRBV19 and TRBJ2-2, with 8 nucleotides matching TRBD1. The CDR3 covers 14 residues. The trim removed 10 bases at V and 4 bases at J, leaving 8 bases unmatched. The germline V gene encodes CDR1 LNHDA and CDR2 SQIVND (reference sequence). The variable domain in full, with the rest retrieved from reference TRBV19 and TRBJ2-2, is DGGITQSPKYLFRKEGQNVTLSCEQNLNHDAMYWYRQDPGQGLRLIYYSQIVNDFQKGDIAEGYSVSREKKESFPLTVTSAQKNPTAFYLCATHRGQVTGELFFGEGSRLTVL.